The 21 T cell receptor beta chains below were found in one sample sequenced in a study of T cells in Graves' hyperthyroidism and ophthalmopathy (dated by TCRdb to about 2019). The library was made by multiplex PCR. Sequencing took place on an Illumina HiSeq 2000. The TCR beta CDR3 regions were amplified from RNA transcripts. For the first round of RT-PCR on the TCR CDR3, the HTBI primer set was used together with the Qiagen OneStep RT-PCR kit. Starting from the raw public reads, TCRdb applied fastp trimming at Q25, assembled clones with MiXCR and retained in-frame beta chains. When rows share a CDR3 protein, they turn into one entry using the most common DNA and genes. The sample table contains over 350,000 distinct CDR3 sequences; only one count was recorded for roughly 13% of them. Over 25% of the sample is taken by the ten largest. Sequenced sample: blood. The source is a man aged 45-60 years with Graves' ophthalmopathy.

This clonotype has a count of ten or more. The rearrangement links TRBV5-8 to TRBJ1-2, with 9 bases fitting TRBD1. With 4 bases clipped from V and 5 bases from J, the junction kept 3 bases outside the gene matches. The CDR3 length is 13 residues. CDR1 is SGHTS, CDR2 YDEGEE, per germline. The CDR3 bases are TGTGCCAGCAGCCGGACAGGGGCATATGGCTACACCTTC. It is translated as CASSRTGAYGYTF. Based on the CDR3 plus reference TRBV5-8 and TRBJ1-2, the full variable domain is EAGVTQSPTHLIKTRGQQATLRCSPISGHTSVYWYQQALGLGLQFLLWYDEGEERNRGNFPPRFSGRQFPNYSSELNVNALELEDSALYLCASSRTGAYGYTFGSGTRLTVV.

J is TRBJ2-7 and V is TRBV7-9; TRBD1 might be the D (6 bases). This CDR3 is built from 16 residues. V dropped 5 bases and J dropped 2 bases, with 19 bases sitting between them. Per the germline V gene, CDR1 is SEHNR and CDR2 is FQNEAQ (reference sequence). The CDR3: CASSEGHRENTYEQYF. The CDR3 DNA is TGTGCCAGCAGCGAGGGGCACAGGGAGAATACCTACGAGCAGTACTTC. The whole variable domain, filled in from reference TRBV7-9 and TRBJ2-7, reads DTGVSQNPRHKITKRGQNVTFRCDPISEHNRLYWYRQTLGQGPEFLTYFQNEAQLEKSRLLSDRFSAERPKGSFSTLEIQRTEQGDSAMYLCASSEGHRENTYEQYFGPGTRLTVT.

This clonotype was detected only a few times. The chain joins TRBV28 to TRBJ2-7, with D tentatively TRBD1 or TRBD2 (5 bases each). CDR3 length equals 14 residues. V was trimmed by 6 bases and J by 2 bases, leaving 14 bases between them. Germline V gives CDR1 MDHEN, CDR2 SYDVKM. The CDR3 is CASRWDGLPYEQYF. In DNA form, the CDR3 reads TGTGCCAGCAGATGGGACGGACTCCCCTACGAGCAGTACTTC.

This clonotype was detected many times. This sequence joins TRBV24-1 and TRBJ2-2, with D perhaps matching TRBD1 (6 bases). V was clipped by 3 bases and J by 0 bases, with 13 bases between them. Germline CDR1 is KGHDR and CDR2 is SFDVKD. CDR3 length: 17 amino acids. CDR3 in DNA: TGTGCCACCAGTGATATTATGACAGGTCCGAACACCGGGGAGCTGTTTTTT. This sequence encodes CATSDIMTGPNTGELFF.

This clonotype was seen a handful of times. The V and J genes are TRBV19 and TRBJ2-1; TRBD1 matches at 9 bases. V dropped 2 bases and J dropped 8; count of bases not matched to a gene: 13. From germline, CDR1 is LNHDA and CDR2 SQIVND (reference sequence). This CDR3 spans 17 amino acids. DNA of the CDR3: TGTGCCAGTAGTATAATAACCGGGACAGGGATGTACGATGAGCAGTTCTTC. Its protein is CASSIITGTGMYDEQFF.

This chain uses TRBV11-3 with TRBJ1-4, with TRBD1 matching over 7 bases. Germline CDR1 is SGHNT and CDR2 is YENEEA. The CDR3 spans 14 residues. Trimming at V came to 4 bases and at J to 2 bases, leaving 1 base not matched to a gene. CDR3 DNA sequence: TGTGCCAGCAGCTCGGGACAGACTAATGAAAAACTGTTTTTT. Protein sequence: CASSSGQTNEKLFF. Supplemented by reference TRBV11-3 and TRBJ1-4, the full variable domain reads EAGVVQSPRYKIIEKKQPVAFWCNPISGHNTLYWYLQNLGQGPELLIRYENEEAVDDSQLPKDRFSAERLKGVDSTLKIQPAELGDSAVYLCASSSGQTNEKLFFGSGTQLSVL.

This clonotype was seen at least ten times. This rearrangement joins TRBV12-3 or TRBV12-4 to TRBJ2-5; 8 bases are shared with TRBD2. V shed 3 bases and J 3 bases; nucleotides not matched to a gene: 6. The CDR3 totals 15 residues. The CDR3 loop reads CASSFLRGGEETQYF. Written as DNA, the CDR3 is TGTGCCAGCAGTTTTTTACGGGGGGGCGAAGAGACCCAGTACTTC.

This clonotype turned up a few times. The rearrangement joins TRBV27 to TRBJ2-7; 9 nucleotides match TRBD1. This CDR3 comprises 16 residues. Germline-derived CDR1 and CDR2 are MNHEY and SMNVEV (reference sequence). V was pared by 6 bases and J by 7 bases, with 16 bases of the junction left unmatched. The CDR3 is CASSKYSGTGFGEQYF. The CDR3, as DNA: TGTGCCAGCAGCAAATATTCCGGGACAGGGTTCGGAGAGCAGTACTTC.

This clonotype has a count of ten or more. The chain is built from TRBV30 and TRBJ2-7, with 10 positions matching TRBD1. The CDR3 length is 14 residues. Trimming cost V 5 bases and J 2 bases; bases outside gene matches: 6. In germline, CDR1 is GTSNPN, CDR2 SVGIG (reference sequence). CDR3 in amino acids: CAWDKGTGAYEQYF. CDR3 bases: TGTGCCTGGGATAAAGGGACAGGGGCCTACGAGCAGTACTTC. Full variable domain (remainder filled in from reference TRBV30 and TRBJ2-7): SQTIHQWPATLVQPVGSPLSLECTVEGTSNPNLYWYRQAAGRGLQLLFYSVGIGQISSEVPQNLSASRPQDRQFILSSKKLLLSDSGFYLCAWDKGTGAYEQYFGPGTRLTVT.

Concerning this clonotype itself: A much larger clone differs by one base, so this may be a read error. This chain uses TRBV10-3 with TRBJ2-1, with TRBD2 identical over 12 bases. The CDR3 has 17 residues. CDR1 is ENHRY and CDR2 is SYGVKD in the germline V gene. This CDR3 reads CAISESLGTSGSNEQSF. The CDR3 nucleotides read TGTGCCATCAGTGAGAGTCTAGGGACTAGCGGGTCCAATGAGCAGTCCTTC.

This clonotype was observed at least ten times. The gene calls are TRBV5-5 and TRBJ2-2; tentatively, D is TRBD1 (5 bases). Germline-derived CDR1 and CDR2 are SGHKS and YYEKEE (reference sequence). The CDR3 runs to 16 residues. Trimming pared 0 bases from V and 6 bases from J, leaving 15 bases between. The DNA of the CDR3 is TGTGCCAGCAGCTTGGCCTCCCAGGGTGTCGCCGGGGAGCTGTTTTTT. This sequence encodes CASSLASQGVAGELFF.

This clonotype showed up many times. The chain uses TRBV30 and TRBJ1-2, with D tentatively TRBD1 (5 bases). CDR1 is GTSNPN, CDR2 SVGIG, per germline (reference sequence). V lost 1 base to trimming and J lost 4 bases, with 10 bases between them. CDR3 length: 13 amino acids. In nucleotides, the CDR3 is TGTGCCTGGAGTGGGGACTGGGGCTATGGCTACACCTTC. Amino acid sequence: CAWSGDWGYGYTF.

The chain recombines TRBV6-4 with TRBJ2-2; perhaps TRBD2 as D (6 bases). The CDR3 extends over 14 amino acids. V was trimmed by 8 bases and J by 1 base, leaving 11 bases between them. The germline V gene has CDR1 MRHNA and CDR2 SNTAGT. The CDR3 region has the DNA TGTGCCAGCGCTTCGGGAGTGAACACCGGGGAGCTGTTTTTT. Protein sequence: CASASGVNTGELFF.

V usage is TRBV20-1 and J usage is TRBJ2-2; no clear D gene. Trimming removed 3 bases from V and 0 bases from J, with 8 bases in between. Germline V lookup: CDR1 DFQATT, CDR2 SNEGSKA (reference sequence). The CDR3 length is 14 residues. This CDR3 reads CSASEQTNTGELFF. The CDR3 DNA follows: TGCAGTGCTAGTGAACAAACGAACACCGGGGAGCTGTTTTTT.

This clonotype was seen more than once but under ten times. The chain carries TRBV5-1 and TRBJ1-1; D is uncertain. The CDR3 covers 14 residues. Trimming stripped 4 bases from V and 0 bases from J, with 10 bases between. From germline, CDR1 is SGHRS and CDR2 YFSETQ. Written as DNA, the CDR3 is TGCGCCAGCAGCGGGCGGAATGTGAACACTGAAGCTTTCTTT. Protein sequence: CASSGRNVNTEAFF.

The rearrangement uses TRBV29-1 and TRBJ2-7, with 8 bases aligning to TRBD2. The germline V gene has CDR1 SQVTM and CDR2 ANQGSEA. This CDR3 comprises 13 residues. J lost 5 bases, V lost 5 bases, and 8 bases had no gene match. CDR3 sequence reads: CSVFGRAPHEQYF. CDR3 DNA sequence: TGCAGCGTTTTCGGGAGGGCCCCCCACGAGCAGTACTTC.

This clonotype occurred many times. The chain has TRBV28 and TRBJ1-2, with a weak D call TRBD1 (5 bases). CDR1 and CDR2 from the germline V gene are MDHEN and SYDVKM. The CDR3 runs 15 residues. V was shortened by 4 bases and J by 0 bases, with 12 bases between the two germline ends. The CDR3 bases are TGTGCCAGCAGTTCTGGGGGGGTATCTAACTATGGCTACACCTTC. Protein sequence: CASSSGGVSNYGYTF.

There are many counts of this clonotype. The chain recombines TRBV20-1 with TRBJ1-5, with D tentatively TRBD1 (6 bases). The CDR3 is made up of 13 amino acids. V shed 7 bases and J shed 5 bases, with 15 bases lying between them. The V gene's germline CDR1 is DFQATT and CDR2 SNEGSKA (reference sequence). This CDR3 is CSGGQGNDQPQHF. In nucleotides, the CDR3 is TGCAGTGGGGGGCAGGGGAATGATCAGCCCCAGCATTTT.

This clonotype was seen repeatedly, ten times or more. The CDR3 nucleotides read TGTGCCAGCAGTCCCCGCGGGCGGGAGGGCCGCCCTGAGCAGTTCTTC. Protein: CASSPRGREGRPEQFF. V usage is TRBV27 and J usage is TRBJ2-1, with 9 bases lining up with TRBD2. V lost 5 bases to trimming and J lost 9 bases; unmatched junction nucleotides: 14. The germline V gene encodes CDR1 MNHEY and CDR2 SMNVEV (reference sequence). The CDR3 is 16 residues long.

This clonotype was seen ten or more times. The genes are TRBV28 and TRBJ2-7; D is ambiguous. V was trimmed by 7 bases and J by 5 bases, leaving 12 bases between them. The CDR3 extends over 12 amino acids. Germline CDR1 and CDR2: MDHEN and SYDVKM. Here the CDR3 reads CASIGQRDEQYF. CDR3 in DNA: TGTGCCAGCATAGGGCAAAGAGACGAGCAGTACTTC. Looking up the rest from reference TRBV28 and TRBJ2-7 gives the full variable domain: DVKVTQSSRYLVKRTGEKVFLECVQDMDHENMFWYRQDPGLGLRLIYFSYDVKMKEKGDIPEGYSVSREKKERFSLILESASTNQTSMYLCASIGQRDEQYFGPGTRLTVT.

A note on this clonotype: A read error is possible here, since a much larger clone lies one base away. The chain recombines TRBV5-5 with TRBJ2-5; 9 bases agree with TRBD2. Germline-derived CDR1 and CDR2 are SGHKS and YYEKEE (reference sequence). The CDR3 runs 19 residues. The CDR3 loop reads CVSSLAVLSGSFRQETQYF. The CDR3 DNA follows: TGTGTCAGCAGCTTGGCGGTACTTAGCGGGAGTTTTAGACAAGAGACCCAGTACTTC.